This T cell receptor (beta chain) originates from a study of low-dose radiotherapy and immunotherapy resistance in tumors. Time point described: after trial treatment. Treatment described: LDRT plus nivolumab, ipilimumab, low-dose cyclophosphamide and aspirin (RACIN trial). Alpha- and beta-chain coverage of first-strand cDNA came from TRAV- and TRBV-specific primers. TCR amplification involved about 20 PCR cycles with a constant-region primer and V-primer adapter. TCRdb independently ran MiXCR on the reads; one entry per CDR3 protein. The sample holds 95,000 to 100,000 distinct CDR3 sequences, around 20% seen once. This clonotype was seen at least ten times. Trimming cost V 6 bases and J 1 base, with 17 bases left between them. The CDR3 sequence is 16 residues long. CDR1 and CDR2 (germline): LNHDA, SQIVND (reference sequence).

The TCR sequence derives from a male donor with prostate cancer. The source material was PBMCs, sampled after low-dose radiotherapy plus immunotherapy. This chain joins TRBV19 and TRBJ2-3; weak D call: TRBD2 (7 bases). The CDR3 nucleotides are TGTGCCAGTAGACCCAAGGGGGACTACCGCACAGATACGCAGTATTTT. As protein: CASRPKGDYRTDTQYF.